This record covers a single T cell receptor beta chain. The antigen is unknown. Described time point: patch test 2, 6 weeks after DPC sensitization. Sample treatment: therapeutic diphenylcyclopropenone sensitization with weekly scalp DPC. Non-pregnant alopecia patients aged 18 to 70, suitable for DPC therapy. J lost 4 bases, V lost 4 bases, and 5 bases had no gene match. This CDR3 region has 14 residues. The germline gives CDR1 SGHRS, CDR2 YFSETQ. TCRdb reanalysed the RACE reads using MiXCR and keeps one entry per CDR3 protein. The sample has 140,000 or so distinct CDR3 sequences; approximately 12% are singletons. The sample comes from a study of human T cells and chemical hapten exposure. Study-wide background: Donors were sensitized with 2% DPC on the upper inner arm. Overall study results and limits: The formation of large CDR3 similarity clusters by expanded TCRs significantly exceeded that of controls. Expanded TCR counts at PT1 went up together with patch test score, a positive correlation.

The starting material was whole blood, obtained in connection with sensitization to the hapten diphenylcyclopropenone (DPC). V usage is TRBV5-1 and J usage is TRBJ1-5, with 7 bases lining up with TRBD1. This clonotype was obtained from a woman between 50 and 59 years old with alopecia areata. Some clones in this sample may be carry-over from other donors' samples. The CDR3 DNA is TGCGCCAGCAGCACAGGACAGGTAAATCAGCCCCAGCATTTT. Residues: CASSTGQVNQPQHF. Filled out from reference TRBV5-1 and TRBJ1-5, the complete variable domain reads KAGVTQTPRYLIKTRGQQVTLSCSPISGHRSVSWYQQTPGQGLQFLFEYFSETQRNKGNFPGRFSGRQFSNSRSEMNVSTLELGDSALYLCASSTGQVNQPQHFGDGTRLSIL.